The present T cell receptor (beta chain) was sequenced within a study of vaccination and CD4 T cells after COVID-19. Findings and caveats of the study: SARS-CoV-2-reactive clonotypes rose nonsignificantly, with the median going from about 20 to 38. In convalescent patients, 304 of 307 vaccine-specific clones were mono-reactive for SARS-CoV-2 spike.

In this sample, this clonotype turned up once. Its antigen is unknown. V was pared by 1 base and J by 6 bases, with 4 bases between. The CDR3 contains 12 residues. CDR1 SGHNT and CDR2 YYREEE come from the germline V gene (reference sequence). Sequenced with the Oncomine TCR Beta short-read assay was DNA taken from cultured CD4+ T cells. From cultured CD4+ T cells, genomic DNA was extracted. TCRdb reprocessed the PCR reads with MiXCR, giving one entry per CDR3 protein. In the table there are some 20,000 distinct CDR3 sequences, 56% of which are singletons. The treatment: roughly ten-day PBMC culture with coronavirus spike peptide pools or control peptides (ViraFEST assay). ViraFEST relied on peptide pools to expand antigen-specific T cells; the TCRs were sequenced afterward.

This TCR was sampled from a human donor who had recovered from COVID-19. The sample taken for sequencing was CD4+ T cells from blood, cultured in vitro. The chain employs TRBV5-4 and TRBJ2-2; D gene uncertain. In DNA form, the CDR3 reads TGTGCCAGCAGCTTGATATCCGGGGAGCTGTTTTTT. Protein: CASSLISGELFF. Looking up the rest from reference TRBV5-4 and TRBJ2-2 gives the full variable domain: ETGVTQSPTHLIKTRGQQVTLRCSSQSGHNTVSWYQQALGQGPQFIFQYYREEENGRGNFPPRFSGLQFPNYSSELNVNALELDDSALYLCASSLISGELFFGEGSRLTVL.